This T cell receptor (beta chain) was captured by sequencing in a study of beta chain features in type 1 diabetes. Study-wide results and caveats: TCRB CDR3s from Type 1 diabetes patients were moderately but significantly shorter in all four CD4+ subsets. Naive, central memory and regulatory TCRB repertoires appeared more similar among patients than healthy donors.

This clone showed up just a few times. Antigen specificity is unknown. All of the isolated RNA was reverse transcribed, so expressed TCRB transcripts were sequenced. Mean read depth for naive, central memory and regulatory T cell samples was 3.5 million to 4.5 million reads. Produced via immunoSEQ multiplex PCR; TCRdb's table is partial and in-frame only. The data show approximately 260,000 clones, around 25% seen once. Between the trimmed V and J ends, which lost 3 bases and 0 bases, there was a span of 10 bases. The CDR3 length is 15 residues. CDR1 SGDLS and CDR2 YYNGEE come from the germline V gene.

The chain carries TRBV9 and TRBJ1-5; D remains ambiguous. The source material was naive CD4+ T cells from blood. This receptor was obtained from a woman aged 25 to 45 with type 1 diabetes. The chain's CDR3 is CASSDGVYSNQPQHF. CDR3 bases: TGTGCCAGCAGCGACGGGGTTTATAGCAATCAGCCCCAGCATTTT.